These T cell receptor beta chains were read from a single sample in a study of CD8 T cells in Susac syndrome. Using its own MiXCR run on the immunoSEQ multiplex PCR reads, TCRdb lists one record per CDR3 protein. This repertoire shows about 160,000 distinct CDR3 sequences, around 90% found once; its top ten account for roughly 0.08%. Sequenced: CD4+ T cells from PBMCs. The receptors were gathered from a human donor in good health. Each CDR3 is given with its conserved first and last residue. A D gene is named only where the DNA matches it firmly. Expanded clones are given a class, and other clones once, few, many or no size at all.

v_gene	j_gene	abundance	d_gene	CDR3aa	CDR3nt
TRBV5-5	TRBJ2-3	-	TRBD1	CASREPGQESDTQYF	TGTGCCAGCAGGGAACCGGGACAGGAGTCGGATACGCAGTATTTT
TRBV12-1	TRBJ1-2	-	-	CASSQCCHPNYGYTF	TGTGCCAGCAGTCAGTGCTGTCATCCTAACTATGGCTACACCTTC
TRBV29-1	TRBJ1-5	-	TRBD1	CSVKTGGHQPQHF	TGCAGCGTCAAGACAGGGGGACATCAGCCCCAGCATTTT
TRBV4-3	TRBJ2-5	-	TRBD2	CASSLGLAGFQETQYF	TGCGCCAGCAGCCTGGGGCTAGCGGGGTTCCAAGAGACCCAGTACTTC
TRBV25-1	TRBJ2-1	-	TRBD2	CASIRAGGPENEQFF	TGTGCCAGCATTAGAGCGGGAGGGCCGGAGAATGAGCAGTTCTTC
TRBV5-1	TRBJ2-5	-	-	CASSLLQRGETQYF	TGCGCCAGCAGCTTACTACAACGGGGGGAGACCCAGTACTTC
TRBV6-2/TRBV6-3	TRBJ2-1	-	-	CASSSLPSTSYNEQFF	TGTGCCAGCAGTTCCCTCCCTTCGACTTCCTACAATGAGCAGTTCTTC
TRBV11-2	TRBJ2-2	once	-	CASSSMGRITGELFF	TGTGCCAGCAGCTCGATGGGTCGGATCACCGGGGAGCTGTTTTTT
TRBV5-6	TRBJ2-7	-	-	CASSFDRISYEQYF	TGTGCCAGCAGCTTTGACAGGATCTCCTACGAGCAGTACTTC
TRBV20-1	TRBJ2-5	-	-	CSARVPGVTETQYF	TGCAGTGCTAGAGTACCGGGTGTCACGGAGACCCAGTACTTC
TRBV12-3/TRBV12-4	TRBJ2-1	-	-	CASSSQTRGEQFF	TGTGCCAGCAGCTCCCAAACGCGGGGTGAGCAGTTCTTC
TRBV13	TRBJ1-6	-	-	CASSSRQRGNSPLHF	TGTGCCAGCAGCTCCCGACAGCGAGGGAATTCACCCCTCCACTTT
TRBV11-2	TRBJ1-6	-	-	CASSLIGTEDSPLHF	TGTGCCAGCAGCTTAATAGGGACCGAAGATTCACCCCTCCACTTT
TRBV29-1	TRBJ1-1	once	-	CSAERGIGTEAFF	TGCAGCGCCGAGCGGGGGATTGGTACTGAAGCTTTCTTT
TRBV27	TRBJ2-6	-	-	CASSLGRTGANVLTF	TGTGCCAGCAGTTTAGGCAGGACTGGGGCCAACGTCCTGACTTTC
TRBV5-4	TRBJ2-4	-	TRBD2	CASSLGGLAGANIQYF	TGTGCCAGCAGCTTGGGCGGACTAGCGGGGGCCAACATTCAGTACTTC
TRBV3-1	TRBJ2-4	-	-	CASSQVPGENIQYF	TGTGCCAGCAGCCAAGTTCCAGGGGAGAACATTCAGTACTTC
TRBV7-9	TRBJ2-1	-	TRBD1	CASSLRDRALNEQFF	TGTGCCAGCAGCCTACGGGACAGGGCTCTTAATGAGCAGTTCTTC
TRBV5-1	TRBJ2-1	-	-	CASSGGNGNEQFF	TGCGCCAGCAGTGGAGGGAATGGGAATGAGCAGTTCTTC
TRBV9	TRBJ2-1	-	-	CASSVGVDRSYYNEQFF	TGTGCCAGCAGCGTAGGAGTCGACAGAAGCTACTACAATGAGCAGTTCTTC
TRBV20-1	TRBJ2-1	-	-	CSARGAGEQFF	TGCAGTGCCCGGGGGGCCGGTGAGCAGTTCTTC